Following are 26 T cell receptor beta chains from one sample sequenced in a study of blood T cell repertoires in COVID-19. The assay was immunoSEQ multiplex PCR, and TCRdb's table has in-frame clones only and misses some. The repertoire holds about 490,000 clones, with 70% to 90% as singletons. The sequenced material came from peripheral blood. These receptors came from a human donor in a cohort sampled during active COVID-19.

As for this clone: Other DNA variants within this sample encode the same CDR3. The CDR3 nucleotides read TGTGCCAGCAGCTTAGGACTAGCGGGCAACAATGAGCAGTTCTTC. It translates to CASSLGLAGNNEQFF. The rearrangement uses TRBV11-2 and TRBJ2-1, with 10 positions matching TRBD2. This CDR3 comprises 15 residues. Germline trimming cut 1 base from V and 5 bases from J; bases unmatched to any gene: 2. Looked up from germline, CDR1 is SGHAT and CDR2 is FQNNGV.

The genes are TRBV4-3 and TRBJ1-2, with 10 bases aligning to TRBD1. Per the germline V gene, CDR1 is LGHNA and CDR2 is YSLEER. The CDR3 is 17 amino acids. V lost 0 bases and J lost 3; bases outside the gene matches: 7. CDR3 sequence reads: CASSQDLGDRGDYGYTF. The CDR3 nucleotides read TGCGCCAGCAGCCAAGATCTAGGGGACAGGGGAGACTATGGCTACACCTTC.

J is TRBJ1-4 and V is TRBV15, with 7 bases lining up with TRBD1. This CDR3 region has 14 residues. The V gene's germline CDR1 is LNHNV and CDR2 YYDKDF (reference sequence). V lost 10 bases and J lost 7; bases outside the gene matches: 12. The CDR3 protein is CAITTTGVPEKLFF. Here the CDR3 DNA reads TGTGCCATAACTACAACAGGGGTCCCTGAAAAACTGTTTTTT. Using reference TRBV15 and TRBJ1-4 for the parts outside the CDR3, the full variable domain is DAMVIQNPRYQVTQFGKPVTLSCSQTLNHNVMYWYQQKSSQAPKLLFHYYDKDFNNEADTPDNFQSRRPNTSFCFLDIRSPGLGDTAMYLCAITTTGVPEKLFFGSGTQLSVL.

This clone was recorded once. The chain carries TRBV30 and TRBJ1-1; 8 bases align to TRBD1. The CDR3 runs to 14 residues. Per germline, CDR1 GTSNPN and CDR2 SVGIG (reference sequence). Germline trimming cut 5 bases from V and 6 bases from J; bases unmatched to any gene: 11. DNA for the CDR3: TGTGCCTGGGGCGAGCAGGGGGCTAGCGCTGAAGCTTTCTTT. It codes for CAWGEQGASAEAFF.

Ten or more counts support this clone. The V and J genes are TRBV19 and TRBJ2-2; 12 nucleotides agree with TRBD2. V gave up 9 bases and J gave up 5 bases; unmatched junction bases: 13. Germline loops: CDR1 LNHDA, CDR2 SQIVND (reference sequence). The CDR3 is 17 residues long. In DNA, the CDR3 is TGTGCCAGCCGCCCTCTAGCGGGAGGGCCTATAACCGGGGAGCTGTTTTTT. Translated: CASRPLAGGPITGELFF.

The rearrangement joins TRBV7-9 to TRBJ2-7; the D is unclear. Germline V gene data show CDR1 as SEHNR and CDR2 as FQNEAQ (reference sequence). The CDR3 has 12 amino acids. V lost 5 bases to trimming and J lost 2 bases, with 7 bases between them. The CDR3 sequence: CASSQSPYEQYF. The CDR3 DNA follows: TGTGCCAGCAGCCAAAGCCCCTACGAGCAGTACTTC.

The chain carries TRBV28 and TRBJ1-5; D perhaps matches TRBD1 (5 bases). This CDR3 has 15 amino acids. Trimming left V 5 bases short and J 10 bases short, with 21 bases between. CDR1 is MDHEN, CDR2 SYDVKM, per germline. CDR3 bases: TGTGCCAGCAGTCCTGGGGGGGGTTCGTCCCCCCCCCAGCATTTT. Translation: CASSPGGGSSPPQHF.

This clone was seen only once. V usage is TRBV9 and J usage is TRBJ2-1, with a weak D call TRBD2 (6 bases). Germline V gene lookup returns CDR1 SGDLS and CDR2 YYNGEE. CDR3 length equals 16 residues. V gave up 0 bases and J gave up 3 bases, with 13 bases separating them. CDR3 nucleotides: TGTGCCAGCAGCGTAGCGCCGGGAGTGATCTACAATGAGCAGTTCTTC. This sequence encodes CASSVAPGVIYNEQFF.

This rearrangement joins TRBV19 to TRBJ2-7; 9 positions match TRBD2. The CDR3 contains 14 residues. Germline V gene lookup returns CDR1 LNHDA and CDR2 SQIVND (reference sequence). Trimming took 4 bases from V and 6 from J; bases not matched to a gene: 7. CDR3 region: CASSTGTSSFEQYF. As DNA, the CDR3 is TGTGCCAGTAGTACCGGGACTAGCTCTTTCGAGCAGTACTTC.

The CDR3 region has the DNA TGTGCCAGCAGTCGCACAGGGATAGGTTCACCCCTCCACTTT. Translating gives CASSRTGIGSPLHF. This chain joins TRBV6-5 and TRBJ1-6; perhaps TRBD1 as D (6 bases). Trimming left V 5 bases short and J 9 bases short, with 14 bases between. The CDR3 extends over 14 amino acids. The germline gives CDR1 MNHEY, CDR2 SVGAGI.

This sequence joins TRBV5-8 and TRBJ1-3, with D perhaps matching TRBD1 (6 bases). Trimming pared 1 base from V and 4 bases from J, leaving 9 bases between. This CDR3 has 14 residues. Germline V lookup: CDR1 SGHTS, CDR2 YDEGEE. CDR3 in amino acids: CASSLTGIGNTIYF. The CDR3 region has the DNA TGTGCCAGCAGCTTGACAGGGATCGGAAACACCATATATTTT. The full variable domain, its missing parts supplied by reference TRBV5-8 and TRBJ1-3, is EAGVTQSPTHLIKTRGQQATLRCSPISGHTSVYWYQQALGLGLQFLLWYDEGEERNRGNFPPRFSGRQFPNYSSELNVNALELEDSALYLCASSLTGIGNTIYFGEGSWLTVV.

CDR3 bases: TGTGCCAGCAGCCAAGAAAGGAACAGGGCTAACACTGAAGCTTTCTTT. Its protein is CASSQERNRANTEAFF. The chain employs TRBV3-1 (or the pseudogene TRBV3-2) and TRBJ1-1, with a weak D call TRBD1 (6 bases). The V end was cut by 0 bases, the J end by 2 bases, with 13 bases between. Germline V gene data show CDR1 as LGHDT and CDR2 as YNNKEL (reference sequence). The CDR3 contains 16 residues.

The CDR3 loop is CASSGLRGVKYEQYF. CDR3 in DNA: TGTGCCAGCAGTGGGTTAAGGGGTGTTAAATACGAGCAGTACTTC. The rearrangement uses TRBV27 and TRBJ2-7, with D perhaps matching TRBD1 (5 bases). The germline V gene encodes CDR1 MNHEY and CDR2 SMNVEV (reference sequence). V was clipped by 5 bases and J by 4 bases, with 18 bases between them. The CDR3 has 15 residues.

The chain couples TRBV7-3 to TRBJ1-1; TRBD1 matches at 7 bases. Germline V CDR1 and CDR2: SGHTA, FQGTGA. The CDR3 totals 15 residues. J lost 1 base, V lost 3 bases, and 5 bases had no gene match. The CDR3 is CASSFIRGRNTEAFF. The CDR3 nucleotides are TGTGCCAGCAGCTTCATCAGGGGGAGGAACACTGAAGCTTTCTTT.

The V call is TRBV3-1 (or the pseudogene TRBV3-2), the J call TRBJ2-7, with D tentatively TRBD2 (6 bases). CDR1 and CDR2 (germline): LGHDT, YNNKEL (reference sequence). V was cut by 2 bases and J by 2 bases, with 10 bases left in between. The CDR3 loop spans 14 amino acids. CDR3 bases: TGTGCCAGCAGCCAAAGGGGAGGCCCCTACGAGCAGTACTTC. Amino acid sequence: CASSQRGGPYEQYF.

V gene TRBV19 combines with J gene TRBJ2-6, with 7 bases lining up with TRBD1. The V gene end was trimmed by 2 bases and the J gene end by 4 bases; junction bases not matched to a gene: 8. There are 17 residues in the CDR3. Looked up from germline, CDR1 is LNHDA and CDR2 is SQIVND (reference sequence). The DNA of the CDR3 is TGTGCCAGTAGTATACTCCGACAGGGAACCGGGGCCAACGTCCTGACTTTC. It encodes CASSILRQGTGANVLTF.

This clone turned up a few times. The CDR3 is CASSYTGTGDQPQHF. CDR3 DNA: TGTGCCAGCAGCTATACCGGGACAGGTGATCAGCCCCAGCATTTT. V gene TRBV27 combines with J gene TRBJ1-5, with 8 bases aligning to TRBD1. J was trimmed by 5 bases and V by 6 bases; bases with no gene match: 9. The length of the CDR3 is 15 residues. CDR1 and CDR2 (germline): MNHEY, SMNVEV (reference sequence).

V and J are TRBV5-8 and TRBJ2-2, with D possibly being TRBD2 (6 bases). Germline CDR1 SGHTS, CDR2 YDEGEE. The CDR3 loop spans 15 amino acids. The V and J ends lost 0 bases and 2 bases respectively, with 8 bases between them. For the CDR3, the DNA is TGTGCCAGCAGCTTGGGGGGACTTAACACCGGGGAGCTGTTTTTT. It encodes CASSLGGLNTGELFF.

CDR3 in amino acids: CASSTGGYQPQHF. Here the CDR3 DNA reads TGTGCCAGCAGTACAGGGGGCTATCAGCCCCAGCATTTT. This rearrangement joins TRBV27 to TRBJ1-5; 9 nucleotides line up with TRBD1. The ends lost 5 bases at V and 5 bases at J; junction bases unmatched: 1. Germline V lookup: CDR1 MNHEY, CDR2 SMNVEV (reference sequence). The CDR3 sequence is 13 residues long.

V gene TRBV2 combines with J gene TRBJ2-3, with 8 bases aligning to TRBD2. With V trimmed by 6 bases and J by 0 bases, 5 bases remained unmatched. Germline CDR1 is SNHLY and CDR2 is FYNNEI. This CDR3 spans 15 amino acids. CDR3 nucleotides: TGTGCCAGCAGAGCTAGCGGGTTTAGCACAGATACGCAGTATTTT. Protein: CASRASGFSTDTQYF.

With regard to this clone: Other DNA sequences from this sample encode an identical CDR3 as well. This sequence joins TRBV15 and TRBJ2-5, with D possibly TRBD2 on 5 matching bases. The CDR3 length is 13 residues. CDR1 is LNHNV, CDR2 YYDKDF, per germline (reference sequence). V was shortened by 5 bases and J by 3 bases, with 10 bases between the two germline ends. In DNA form, the CDR3 reads TGTGCCACCAGCCGGGTGGGAGAAGAGACCCAGTACTTC. Protein: CATSRVGEETQYF.

This clone was detected once. The chain is built from TRBV28 and TRBJ2-1; TRBD2 agrees at 9 bases. CDR1 is MDHEN, CDR2 SYDVKM, per germline. Trimming cost V 3 bases and J 2 bases; bases outside gene matches: 5. The CDR3 has 16 amino acids. CDR3 sequence (DNA): TGTGCCAGCAGTTTCTCCGGGACTAGCCCCTACAATGAGCAGTTCTTC. Encoded protein: CASSFSGTSPYNEQFF.

This clone was counted once. This chain uses TRBV10-3 with TRBJ2-3, with 10 bases identical to TRBD1. V lost 4 bases, J lost 3 bases, and 10 bases stayed unmatched. The CDR3 loop spans 17 amino acids. CDR1 is ENHRY and CDR2 is SYGVKD in the germline V gene. The CDR3 region has the DNA TGTGCCATCAGTGGTCTGGGAGGGACAGGGGCGACAGATACGCAGTATTTT. Encoded protein: CAISGLGGTGATDTQYF.

The chain employs TRBV6-4 and TRBJ2-3; TRBD2 aligns across 13 bases. The V gene's germline CDR1 is MRHNA and CDR2 SNTAGT. CDR3 length equals 16 residues. J gave up 14 bases and V 4 bases, and 15 bases lay outside the gene matches. Written as DNA, the CDR3 is TGTGCCAGCAGTGTCCAACCGGGACTAGCGGGACCAGAAGTGTATTTT. Translation: CASSVQPGLAGPEVYF.

This clone was found a few times. This rearrangement joins TRBV9 to TRBJ2-1; the D is unclear. Germline V lookup: CDR1 SGDLS, CDR2 YYNGEE. V was pared by 4 bases and J by 0 bases, with 11 bases between. The CDR3 is made up of 15 amino acids. CDR3: CASSLTSISYNEQFF. CDR3 DNA: TGTGCCAGCAGCCTCACATCCATCTCCTACAATGAGCAGTTCTTC.

This sequence joins TRBV3-1 (or the pseudogene TRBV3-2) and TRBJ2-7; the match to TRBD1 covers 8 bases. V shed 6 bases, J shed 3 bases, and the junction held 13 bases outside the gene matches. CDR1 and CDR2 (germline): LGHDT, YNNKEL (reference sequence). This CDR3 is built from 16 residues. CDR3: CASRVRPGQDLYEQYF. The DNA for the CDR3 is TGTGCCAGCAGGGTCCGACCGGGACAGGACCTCTACGAGCAGTACTTC.